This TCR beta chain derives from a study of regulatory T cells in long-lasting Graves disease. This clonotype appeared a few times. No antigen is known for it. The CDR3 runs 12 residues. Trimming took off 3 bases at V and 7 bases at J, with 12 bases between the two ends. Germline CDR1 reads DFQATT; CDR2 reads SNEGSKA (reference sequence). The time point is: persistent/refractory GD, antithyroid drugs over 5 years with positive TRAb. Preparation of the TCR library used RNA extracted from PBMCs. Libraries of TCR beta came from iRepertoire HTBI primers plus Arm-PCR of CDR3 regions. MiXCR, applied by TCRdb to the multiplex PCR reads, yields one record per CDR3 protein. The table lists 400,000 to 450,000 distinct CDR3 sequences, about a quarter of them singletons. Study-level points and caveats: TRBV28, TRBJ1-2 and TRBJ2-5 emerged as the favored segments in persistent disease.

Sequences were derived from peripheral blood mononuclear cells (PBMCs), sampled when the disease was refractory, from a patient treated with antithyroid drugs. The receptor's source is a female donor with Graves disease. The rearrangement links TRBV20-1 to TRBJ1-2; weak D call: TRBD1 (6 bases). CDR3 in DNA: TGCAGTGCTAGCTGGGGGCAACGTGGCTACACCTTC. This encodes CSASWGQRGYTF.